The sequence of this T cell receptor beta chain was determined in a study of T cell responses to AZD1222 COVID-19 vaccine. Study-level results: Close to half of all spike-specific TCRs reportedly target regions of the variants that are unmutated. Donors in the cohort were predominantly white British and more often female, and clonal diversity was possibly underestimated.

Profiling relied on immunoSEQ multiplex PCR, and the TCRdb table lists in-frame clones only, not all of them. The top ten clones hold roughly 5% of a sample with 80,000 or so clones, around 90% of them seen once. There are 16 residues in the CDR3. Germline V gene sequence: CDR1 MNHEY, CDR2 SMNVEV (reference sequence). V lost 6 bases, J lost 3 bases, and 7 bases stayed unmatched. Note on this clone: As yet, its antigen is unknown.

The sequences come from peripheral blood, collected on day 0 of MenACWY control vaccination. This chain joins TRBV27 and TRBJ2-3, with 12 bases fitting TRBD2. The receptor's source is an adult in good health. The CDR3 spells CASRLAGGPPTDTQYF. DNA for the CDR3: TGTGCCAGCAGACTAGCGGGGGGACCTCCTACAGATACGCAGTATTTT.